These 2 T cell receptor beta chains were sequenced from one sample in a study of PD-1 blockade in classical Hodgkin lymphoma. Here immunoSEQ multiplex PCR was the method, and the copy in TCRdb shows in-frame clones only, minus some. Found here are some 58,000 clones, roughly nine tenths of them singletons; the top ten hold about a tenth. The time point: cycle 4 day 1 (C4D1), after 6 weeks of nivolumab. The patients all showed relapse after autologous stem cell transplantation, while their brentuximab vedotin exposure varied. Sample: peripheral blood mononuclear cells (PBMCs), taken before the fourth cycle of nivolumab. The receptors here all came from a human donor with classical Hodgkin lymphoma.

The chain couples TRBV9 to TRBJ1-3; D remains unclear. The CDR3 has 14 residues. V lost 2 bases to trimming and J lost 3 bases, with 9 bases between them. Germline V gives CDR1 SGDLS, CDR2 YYNGEE. CDR3 residues: CASSVMGIGNTIYF. The CDR3 DNA is TGTGCCAGCAGCGTTATGGGGATTGGAAACACCATATATTTT.

This sequence joins TRBV5-1 and TRBJ1-1; TRBD1 matches at 8 bases. Germline V gene sequence: CDR1 SGHRS, CDR2 YFSETQ. This CDR3 contains 13 residues. Losses at the gene ends were 4 bases for V and 10 bases for J; bases not matched to a gene: 9. CDR3: CASSPDRVQRAFF. In DNA form, the CDR3 reads TGCGCCAGCAGCCCGGACAGGGTCCAGCGAGCTTTCTTT.